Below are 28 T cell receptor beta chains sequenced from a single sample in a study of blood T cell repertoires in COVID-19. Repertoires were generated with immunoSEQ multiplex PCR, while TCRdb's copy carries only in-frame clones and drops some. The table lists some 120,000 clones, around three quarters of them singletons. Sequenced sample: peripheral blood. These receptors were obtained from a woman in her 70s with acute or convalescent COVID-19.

The CDR3 DNA is TGTGCCAGCTCACCGGGACAGGCCACTGGTCGAGAAGCTTTCTTT. Its protein is CASSPGQATGREAFF. The V and J genes are TRBV18 and TRBJ1-1; 8 nucleotides agree with TRBD1. The J segment lost 8 bases and the V segment lost 3 bases, leaving 11 bases of the junction unmatched. Germline loops: CDR1 KGHSH, CDR2 LQKENI. The CDR3 is made up of 15 amino acids.

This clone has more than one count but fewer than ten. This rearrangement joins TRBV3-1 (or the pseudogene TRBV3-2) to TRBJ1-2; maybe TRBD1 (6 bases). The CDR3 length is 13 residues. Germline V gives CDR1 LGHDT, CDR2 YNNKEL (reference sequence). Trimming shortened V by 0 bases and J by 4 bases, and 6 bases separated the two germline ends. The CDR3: CASSQEGAYGYTF. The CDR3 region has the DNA TGTGCCAGCAGCCAAGAGGGGGCCTATGGCTACACCTTC.

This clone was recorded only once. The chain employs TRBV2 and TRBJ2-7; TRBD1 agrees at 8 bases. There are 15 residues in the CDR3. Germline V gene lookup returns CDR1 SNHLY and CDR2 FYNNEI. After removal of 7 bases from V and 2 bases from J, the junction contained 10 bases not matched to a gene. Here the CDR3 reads CASKTGTGSTYEQYF. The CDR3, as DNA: TGTGCCAGCAAAACCGGGACAGGTTCTACCTACGAGCAGTACTTC.

CDR3 region: CSGQGAGASTDTQYF. CDR3 in DNA: TGCAGCGGGCAGGGCGCGGGGGCGTCCACAGATACGCAGTATTTT. The chain is built from TRBV29-1 and TRBJ2-3; D is perhaps TRBD2 (7 bases). Germline CDR1 SQVTM, CDR2 ANQGSEA. V was clipped by 7 bases and J by 2 bases, with 19 bases between them. The CDR3 contains 15 residues.

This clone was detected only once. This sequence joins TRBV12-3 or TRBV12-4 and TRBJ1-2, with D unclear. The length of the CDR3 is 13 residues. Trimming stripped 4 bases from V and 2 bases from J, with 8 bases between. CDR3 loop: CASSYTVNYGYTF. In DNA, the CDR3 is TGTGCCAGCAGTTACACAGTCAACTATGGCTACACCTTC.

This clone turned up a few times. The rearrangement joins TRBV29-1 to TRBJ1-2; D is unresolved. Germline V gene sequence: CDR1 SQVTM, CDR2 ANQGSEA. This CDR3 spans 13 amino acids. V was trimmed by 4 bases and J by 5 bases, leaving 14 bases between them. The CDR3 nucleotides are TGCAGCGTTGCCAACTCCCCTACTTATGGCTACACCTTC. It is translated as CSVANSPTYGYTF.

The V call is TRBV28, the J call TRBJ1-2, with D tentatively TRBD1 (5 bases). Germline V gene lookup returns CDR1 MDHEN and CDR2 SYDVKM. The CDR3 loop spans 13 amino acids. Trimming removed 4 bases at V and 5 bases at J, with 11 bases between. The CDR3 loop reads CASSSDRGYGYTF. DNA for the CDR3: TGTGCCAGCAGTTCTGACAGAGGATATGGCTACACCTTC.

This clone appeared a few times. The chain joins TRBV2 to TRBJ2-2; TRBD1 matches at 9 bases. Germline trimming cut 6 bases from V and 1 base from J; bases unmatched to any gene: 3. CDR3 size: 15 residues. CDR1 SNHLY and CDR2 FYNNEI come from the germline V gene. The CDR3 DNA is TGTGCCAGCAGGCCGGGACAGGGGAACACCGGGGAGCTGTTTTTT. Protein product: CASRPGQGNTGELFF.

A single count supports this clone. For the CDR3, the DNA is TGCGCCAGCAGCTTAGCGGGAGAGAGCACAGATACGCAGTATTTT. Translation gives CASSLAGESTDTQYF. This chain connects TRBV5-1 to TRBJ2-3; 8 bases agree with TRBD2. With V trimmed by 2 bases and J by 0 bases, 2 bases remained unmatched. The germline V gene has CDR1 SGHRS and CDR2 YFSETQ. The CDR3 totals 15 residues.

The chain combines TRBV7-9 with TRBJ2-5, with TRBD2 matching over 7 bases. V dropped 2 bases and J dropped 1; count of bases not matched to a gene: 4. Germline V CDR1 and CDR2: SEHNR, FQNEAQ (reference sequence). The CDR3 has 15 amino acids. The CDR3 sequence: CASSLTGGPQETQYF. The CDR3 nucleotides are TGTGCCAGCAGCTTAACGGGAGGACCCCAAGAGACCCAGTACTTC.

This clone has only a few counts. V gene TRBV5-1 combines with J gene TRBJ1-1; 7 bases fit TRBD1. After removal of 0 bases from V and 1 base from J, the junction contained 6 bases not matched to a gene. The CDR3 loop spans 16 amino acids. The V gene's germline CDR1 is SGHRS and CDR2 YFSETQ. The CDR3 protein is CASSLAAQGGNTEAFF. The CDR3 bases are TGCGCCAGCAGCTTGGCCGCTCAGGGGGGGAACACTGAAGCTTTCTTT.

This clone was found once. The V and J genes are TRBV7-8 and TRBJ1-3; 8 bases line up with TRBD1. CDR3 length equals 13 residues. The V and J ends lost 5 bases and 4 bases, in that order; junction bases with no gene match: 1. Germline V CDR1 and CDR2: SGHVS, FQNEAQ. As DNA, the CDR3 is TGTGCCAGCAGCCGGGACAGGGGAAACACCATATATTTT. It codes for CASSRDRGNTIYF.

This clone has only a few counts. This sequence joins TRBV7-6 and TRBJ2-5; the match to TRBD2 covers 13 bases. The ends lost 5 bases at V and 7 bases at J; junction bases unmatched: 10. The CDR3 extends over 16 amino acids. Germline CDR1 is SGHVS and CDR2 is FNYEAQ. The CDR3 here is CASSRSTSGGVGTQYF. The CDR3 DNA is TGTGCCAGCAGCCGAAGTACTAGCGGGGGGGTAGGGACCCAGTACTTC.

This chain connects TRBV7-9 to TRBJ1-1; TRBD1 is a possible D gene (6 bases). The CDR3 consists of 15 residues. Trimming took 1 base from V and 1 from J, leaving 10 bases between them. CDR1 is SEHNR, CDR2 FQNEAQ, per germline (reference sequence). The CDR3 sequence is CASSLVTGTNTEAFF. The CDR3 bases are TGTGCCAGCAGCTTAGTAACAGGGACGAACACTGAAGCTTTCTTT.

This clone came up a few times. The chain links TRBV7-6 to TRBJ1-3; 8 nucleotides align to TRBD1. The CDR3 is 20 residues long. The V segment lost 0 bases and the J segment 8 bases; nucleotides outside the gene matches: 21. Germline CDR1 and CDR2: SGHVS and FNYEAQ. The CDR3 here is CASSLAPRNSVRGRGDTIYF. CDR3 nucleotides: TGTGCCAGCAGCTTAGCTCCCCGAAATAGCGTCAGGGGGCGCGGGGACACCATATATTTT.

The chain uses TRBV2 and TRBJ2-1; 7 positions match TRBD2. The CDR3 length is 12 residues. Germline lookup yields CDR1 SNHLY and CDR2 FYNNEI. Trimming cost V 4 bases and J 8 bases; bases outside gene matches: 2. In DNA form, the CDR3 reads TGTGCCAGCAGTGCCCTAGCGGATGAGCAGTTCTTC. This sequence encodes CASSALADEQFF.

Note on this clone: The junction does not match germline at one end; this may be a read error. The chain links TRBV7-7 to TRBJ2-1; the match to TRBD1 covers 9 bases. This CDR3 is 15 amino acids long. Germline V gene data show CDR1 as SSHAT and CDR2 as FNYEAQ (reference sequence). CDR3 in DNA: TGTGCTAGCAGCACTACAGGGGGCCACTACAATGAGCAGTTCTTC. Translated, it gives CASSTTGGHYNEQFF.

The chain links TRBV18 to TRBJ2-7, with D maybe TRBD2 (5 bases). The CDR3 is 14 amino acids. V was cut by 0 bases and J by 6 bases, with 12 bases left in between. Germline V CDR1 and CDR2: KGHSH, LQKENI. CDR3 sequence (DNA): TGTGCCAGCTCACCACCAGGGATCCGGGGCGAGCAGTACTTC. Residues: CASSPPGIRGEQYF. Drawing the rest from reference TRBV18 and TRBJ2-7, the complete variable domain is NAGVMQNPRHLVRRRGQEARLRCSPMKGHSHVYWYRQLPEEGLKFMVYLQKENIIDESGMPKERFSAEFPKEGPSILRIQQVVRGDSAAYFCASSPPGIRGEQYFGPGTRLTVT.

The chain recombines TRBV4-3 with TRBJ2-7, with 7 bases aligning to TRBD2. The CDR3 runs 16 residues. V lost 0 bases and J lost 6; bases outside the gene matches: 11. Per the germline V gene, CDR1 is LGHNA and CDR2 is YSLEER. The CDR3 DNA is TGCGCCAGCAGCCAAGATCGGGGTCCCACGGGGGGCGAGCAGTACTTC. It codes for CASSQDRGPTGGEQYF.

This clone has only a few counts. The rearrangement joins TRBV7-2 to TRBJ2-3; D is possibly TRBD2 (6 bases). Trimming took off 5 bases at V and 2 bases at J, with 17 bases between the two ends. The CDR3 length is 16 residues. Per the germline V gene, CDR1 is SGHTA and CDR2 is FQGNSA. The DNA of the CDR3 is TGTGCCAGCAGCCTTAGAATGGGCGGGGACACAGATACGCAGTATTTT. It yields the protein CASSLRMGGDTDTQYF.

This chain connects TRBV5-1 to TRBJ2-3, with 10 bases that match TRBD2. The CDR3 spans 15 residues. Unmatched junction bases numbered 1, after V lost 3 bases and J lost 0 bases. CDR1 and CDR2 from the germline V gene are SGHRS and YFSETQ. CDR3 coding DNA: TGCGCCAGCAGCTCGGGACTAGCGAGCACAGATACGCAGTATTTT. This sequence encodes CASSSGLASTDTQYF.

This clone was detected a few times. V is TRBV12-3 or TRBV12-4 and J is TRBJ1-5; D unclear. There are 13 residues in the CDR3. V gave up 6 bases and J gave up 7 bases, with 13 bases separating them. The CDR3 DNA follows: TGTGCCAGCAGCCCCGGGAGAGGACAGCCCCAGCATTTT. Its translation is CASSPGRGQPQHF.

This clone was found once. The CDR3 protein is CASSDAGHGYTF. The CDR3 coding sequence is TGTGCCAGCAGTGATGCGGGACATGGCTACACCTTC. The rearrangement joins TRBV6-2 or TRBV6-3 to TRBJ1-2, with D possibly being TRBD1 (5 bases). The germline CDR1 and CDR2 sequences are MNHEY and SVGEGT. This CDR3 is 12 amino acids long. V was trimmed by 5 bases and J by 6 bases, leaving 10 bases between them.

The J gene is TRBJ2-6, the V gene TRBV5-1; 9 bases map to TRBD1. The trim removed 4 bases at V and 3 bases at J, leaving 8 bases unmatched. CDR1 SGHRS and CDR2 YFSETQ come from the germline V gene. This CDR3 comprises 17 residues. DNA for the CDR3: TGCGCCAGCAGCCCCCGGGACAGGGCGGATGGGGCCAACGTCCTGACTTTC. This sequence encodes CASSPRDRADGANVLTF.

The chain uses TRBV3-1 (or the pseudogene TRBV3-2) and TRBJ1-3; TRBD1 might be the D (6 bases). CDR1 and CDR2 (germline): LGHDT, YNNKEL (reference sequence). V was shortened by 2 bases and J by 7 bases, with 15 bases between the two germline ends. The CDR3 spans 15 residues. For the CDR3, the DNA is TGTGCCAGCAGCCAACAACGGACAGCGCGTAACACCATATATTTT. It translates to CASSQQRTARNTIYF.

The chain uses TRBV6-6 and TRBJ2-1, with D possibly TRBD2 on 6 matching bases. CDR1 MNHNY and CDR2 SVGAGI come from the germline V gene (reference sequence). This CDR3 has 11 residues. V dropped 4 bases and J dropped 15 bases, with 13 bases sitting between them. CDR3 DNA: TGTGCCAGCAGTTTGGGACTGTTTCTGTTCTTC. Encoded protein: CASSLGLFLFF.

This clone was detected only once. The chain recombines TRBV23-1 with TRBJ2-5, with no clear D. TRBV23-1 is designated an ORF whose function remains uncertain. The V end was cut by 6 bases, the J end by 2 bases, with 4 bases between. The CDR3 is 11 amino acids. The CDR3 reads CASRSQETQYF. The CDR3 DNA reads TGCGCCAGCAGATCGCAAGAGACCCAGTACTTC.

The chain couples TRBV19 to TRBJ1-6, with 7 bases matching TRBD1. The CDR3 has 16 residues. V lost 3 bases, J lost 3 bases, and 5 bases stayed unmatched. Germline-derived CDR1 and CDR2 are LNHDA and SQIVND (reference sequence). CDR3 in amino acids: CASSMRQGLYNSPLHF. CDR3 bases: TGTGCCAGTAGTATGAGACAGGGACTCTATAATTCACCCCTCCACTTT.